Detailed here is one T cell receptor (beta chain). This record belongs to a study of cytotoxic CD8 clonotypes in ibrutinib-treated CLL. Overall study: The study recorded mean values of approximately 260,000 productive templates and 90,000 to 100,000 productive rearrangements per sample.

Depths of 1 in 200,000 to 1 in 1 million T cells were the sequencing target. Data came from immunoSEQ multiplex PCR; TCRdb stores just in-frame clones and leaves some out. The sample carries approximately 26,000 clones, 85% recorded once. Trimming stripped 8 bases from V and 6 bases from J, with 11 bases between. Germline V gives CDR1 MNHNS, CDR2 SASEGT. There are 11 residues in the CDR3. The rearrangement uses TRBV6-1 and TRBJ2-7; no definite D call. The specimen comprised PBMCs, sampled after 24 months of ibrutinib treatment. This TCR came from a human donor with chronic lymphocytic leukemia. This CDR3 is CASGSLGEQYF. The DNA of the CDR3 is TGTGCCAGCGGGTCTCTGGGCGAGCAGTACTTC.